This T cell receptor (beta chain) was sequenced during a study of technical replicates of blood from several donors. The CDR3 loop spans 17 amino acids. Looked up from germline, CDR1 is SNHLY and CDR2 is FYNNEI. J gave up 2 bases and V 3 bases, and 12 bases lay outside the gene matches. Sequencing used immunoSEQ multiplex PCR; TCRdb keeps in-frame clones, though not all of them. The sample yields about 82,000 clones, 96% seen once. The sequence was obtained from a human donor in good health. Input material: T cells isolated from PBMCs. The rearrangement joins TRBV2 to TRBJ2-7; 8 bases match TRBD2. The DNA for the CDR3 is TGTGCCAGCAGTGATACTTTGGACGGGAGGGCCACCTACGAGCAGTACTTC. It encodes CASSDTLDGRATYEQYF.